The rows below give T cell receptor beta chains drawn from one sample of a study of T cells in Graves' hyperthyroidism and ophthalmopathy. Via MiXCR, TCRdb re-called the multiplex PCR reads, giving one row per CDR3 protein. The data contain over 550,000 distinct CDR3 sequences, around 17% of them singletons. The sample was blood. The receptors originated from a woman younger than 30 with Graves' hyperthyroidism. CDR3s include the opening cysteine and the closing phenylalanine or tryptophan. Each record gives: V gene, clone size, J gene, D gene, CDR3 DNA, CDR3 protein. The D gene is left open where the match is weak. A clone size is listed for some rows: how often the clone was seen (once, few, many), or a class if it is expanded.

TRBV10-1,many,TRBJ2-7,-,TGCGCCAGCAGTGATGTCAGGTTCGCCGAGCAGTACTTC,CASSDVRFAEQYF
TRBV7-8,many,TRBJ1-2,-,TGTGCCAGCAGCTTCGCCAGCGGGGGCCTGCTATATGGCTACACCTTC,CASSFASGGLLYGYTF
TRBV3-1,many,TRBJ1-6,TRBD1,TGTGCCAGCAGCCAAGGGACAGGGCTAGCACCCCTCCACTTT,CASSQGTGLAPLHF
TRBV9,few,TRBJ2-5,TRBD2,TGTGCCAGCAGCGTAGACGCCGGGGCGGGAGGTGGAGAGACCCAGTACTTC,CASSVDAGAGGGETQYF
TRBV7-3,few,TRBJ2-1,TRBD2,TGTGCCAGCGCCTTAGCGGGGGGGCTATATGAGCAGTTCTTC,CASALAGGLYEQFF
TRBV19,many,TRBJ2-7,TRBD1,TGTGCCAGTAGTATGGGGACAGGGATATACGAGCAGTACTTC,CASSMGTGIYEQYF
TRBV3-1,many,TRBJ1-2,-,TGTGCCAGCAGCCCCGACAATATTCGCTACACCTTC,CASSPDNIRYTF
TRBV6-6,many,TRBJ2-3,-,TGTGCCAGCAGTTACTCGGAATTCGGGACGGACCTCGATACGCAGTATTTT,CASSYSEFGTDLDTQYF
TRBV20-1,many,TRBJ2-7,TRBD1,TGCAGTGTCAGACAGGGGTACGAGCAGTACTTC,CSVRQGYEQYF
TRBV27,-,TRBJ2-1,TRBD2,TGTGCCAGCAGTTCTCCCTCGCGGGAGAACAATGAGCAGTTCTTC,CASSSPSRENNEQFF
TRBV6-1,once,TRBJ1-2,-,TGTGCCAGCAGTGAAGCGGGGCAGGGAAGGTATGGCTACACCTTC,CASSEAGQGRYGYTF
TRBV7-9,many,TRBJ1-2,-,TGTGCCAGCAGCCGGAAGGGCTATGGCTACACCTTC,CASSRKGYGYTF
TRBV24-1,many,TRBJ2-2,TRBD1,TGTGCCACCAGTGAGGAAAAGGGACAGGGCACCGGGGAGCTGTTTTTT,CATSEEKGQGTGELFF
TRBV3-1,many,TRBJ1-5,-,TGTGCCAGCAGCCAAGAGGGGCAAGATCAGCCCCAGCATTTT,CASSQEGQDQPQHF
TRBV10-3,many,TRBJ2-7,-,TGTGCCATCAGTGAGTCCGGTCGAGGAAACGTGAGGAGCTCCTACGAGCAGTACTTC,CAISESGRGNVRSSYEQYF
TRBV25-1,-,TRBJ1-1,-,TGTGCCAGCAGTGAATATCGGGCCCAGGGCAAGAACACTGAAGCTTTCTTT,CASSEYRAQGKNTEAFF
TRBV5-4,many,TRBJ1-5,-,TGTGCCAGCAGCTTGTCAGGGGCCAGCAATCAGCCCCAGCATTTT,CASSLSGASNQPQHF
TRBV25-1,-,TRBJ2-5,-,TGTGCCAGCAGTGAACCCAGATTCCAAGAGACCCAGTACTTC,CASSEPRFQETQYF
TRBV29-1,many,TRBJ2-5,-,TGCAGCGTTGAAGATCGACGTGGGAACCAAGAGACCCAGTACTTC,CSVEDRRGNQETQYF
TRBV6-5,-,TRBJ1-5,-,TGTGCCAGCAGTTACTCCCCCAGAGATCAGCCCCAGCATTTT,CASSYSPRDQPQHF
TRBV7-9,few,TRBJ2-1,-,TGTGCCAGCAGCTTAAGGCGGGGAGATTTCAATGAGCAGTTCTTC,CASSLRRGDFNEQFF
TRBV5-1,many,TRBJ2-7,-,TGCGCCAGCAGCTTGGCAGGGTCCCACGAGCAGTACTTC,CASSLAGSHEQYF
TRBV7-2,many,TRBJ2-7,TRBD1,TGTGCCAGCAGCTCGTACAGGGGCCCAACCTACGAGCAGTACTTC,CASSSYRGPTYEQYF
TRBV15,many,TRBJ2-3,-,TGTGCCACCAGCAGAGATCAGGCAGATACGCAGTATTTT,CATSRDQADTQYF
TRBV12-3/TRBV12-4,-,TRBJ1-2,-,TGTGCCAGCACTAAAATTTTGGGTGGCTACACCTTC,CASTKILGGYTF
TRBV6-5,-,TRBJ2-1,-,TGTGCCAGCAGTTCCTCTGTTCCAGCTTACAATGAGCAGTTCTTC,CASSSSVPAYNEQFF
TRBV2,many,TRBJ1-1,-,TGTGCCAGCAGTGGGATGACAGCACAGAACACTGAAGCTTTCTTT,CASSGMTAQNTEAFF
TRBV29-1,-,TRBJ2-1,-,TGCAGCGCCTACTCCGAGATTCCCTACAATGAGCAGTTCTTC,CSAYSEIPYNEQFF
TRBV5-6,few,TRBJ1-3,-,TGTGCCAGCAGCTTCGGGGTTAGTTCTGGAAACACCATATATTTT,CASSFGVSSGNTIYF
TRBV7-2,few,TRBJ1-6,TRBD1,TGTGCCAGCAGCTTAGGGGACAGGGAAGGTTCACCCCTCCACTTT,CASSLGDREGSPLHF
TRBV27,-,TRBJ1-1,TRBD1,TGTGCCAGCAGTACAGGGGGCCTCATGAACACTGAAGCTTTCTTT,CASSTGGLMNTEAFF
TRBV11-3,-,TRBJ1-1,TRBD1,TGTGCCAGCAGCCCAGGACAGGGACAAAACACTGAAGCTTTCTTT,CASSPGQGQNTEAFF
TRBV12-3/TRBV12-4,many,TRBJ2-5,-,TGTGCCAGCAGCTTGGACACCACCCAAGAGACCCAGTACTTC,CASSLDTTQETQYF
TRBV6-1,few,TRBJ2-5,TRBD2,TGTGCCAGCAGTCCCTTTTACGGGCAGCGGGACGTAGGGCAAGAGACCCAGTACTTC,CASSPFYGQRDVGQETQYF
TRBV14,few,TRBJ2-7,TRBD1,TGTGCCAGCAGCCAAGAATTGACAGGGTTAAACGAGCAGTACTTC,CASSQELTGLNEQYF
TRBV10-2,-,TRBJ1-4,-,TGCGCCAGCAGTGACACAATTCAGGCCCCGGTTAATGAAAAACTGTTTTTT,CASSDTIQAPVNEKLFF
TRBV6-5,many,TRBJ2-1,-,TGTGCCAGCAGTTACAGAGAGGGGCACGGGTACAATGAGCAGTTCTTC,CASSYREGHGYNEQFF
TRBV5-1,few,TRBJ2-7,TRBD1,TGCGCCAGCAGTCACGGGACAGGGGGTAGAGAAGAGCAGTACTTC,CASSHGTGGREEQYF
TRBV6-5,few,TRBJ1-1,-,TGTGCCAGCACTTGGGGGTGGGACACTGAAGCTTTCTTT,CASTWGWDTEAFF
TRBV3-1,once,TRBJ2-3,-,TGTGCCAGCAGCCAAGTGCGGCGGGGAAACACAGATACGCAGTATTTT,CASSQVRRGNTDTQYF
TRBV6-2/TRBV6-3,many,TRBJ2-7,-,TGTGCCAGCAGTTACGGGACTCCTCAGGCCGAGCAGTACTTC,CASSYGTPQAEQYF
TRBV19,few,TRBJ2-3,-,TGTGCCAGTAGTACCCTAACTAGCACAGATACGCAGTATTTT,CASSTLTSTDTQYF
TRBV7-2,-,TRBJ1-2,-,TGTGCCAGCAGCTTAGTTGGGTCCCGCTCCGTATATGGCTACACCTTC,CASSLVGSRSVYGYTF
TRBV7-6,-,TRBJ2-1,-,TGTGCCAGCAGCTTAGCGCCGTCGGGACGGCACAATGAGCAGTTCTTC,CASSLAPSGRHNEQFF
TRBV10-1,many,TRBJ1-2,-,TGTGCCAGCTCCCCTGGCGGCTATGGCTACACCTTC,CASSPGGYGYTF
TRBV2,many,TRBJ1-1,-,TGTGCCAGCACCGAGGGGGGGATGGTAACTGAAGCTTTCTTT,CASTEGGMVTEAFF
TRBV3-1,-,TRBJ2-6,TRBD2,TGTGCCAGCAGCCAAGCGGGACTAGCCGCCTCTGGGGCCAACGTCCTGACTTTC,CASSQAGLAASGANVLTF
TRBV25-1,few,TRBJ2-7,TRBD1,TGTGCCAGCCAAACCGGGACAGCCACCTACGAGCAGTACTTC,CASQTGTATYEQYF
TRBV7-8,few,TRBJ1-2,TRBD1,TGTGCCAGCAGCCCATGGGACAGCCCCTATGGCTACACCTTC,CASSPWDSPYGYTF
TRBV6-1,many,TRBJ2-1,-,TGTGCCAGCAGTGAAGGGTTGAACAGCGATGAGCAGTTCTTC,CASSEGLNSDEQFF
TRBV29-1,many,TRBJ1-5,-,TGCAGTGCTAGCATGGGCAGCAATCAGCCCCAGCATTTT,CSASMGSNQPQHF
TRBV20-1,-,TRBJ2-7,-,TGCAGTGCTAGAGCCCCCTCCCGGGACTACGAGCAGTACTTC,CSARAPSRDYEQYF
TRBV30,many,TRBJ1-1,-,TGTGCCTGGAGTGTACTGGGGTCGAACACTGAAGCTTTCTTT,CAWSVLGSNTEAFF
TRBV7-6,-,TRBJ2-2,-,TGTGCCAGCAGCTTAGCGTTTCGGGTCGGGGAGCTGTTTTTT,CASSLAFRVGELFF
TRBV6-1,-,TRBJ1-4,TRBD1,TGTGCCAGCAGCCAATCCGGGACAGGGGATGAAAAACTGTTTTTT,CASSQSGTGDEKLFF
TRBV12-3/TRBV12-4,-,TRBJ2-2,TRBD1,TGTGCCAGCAGTGACAGGGGCCCCATAAACACCGGGGAGCTGTTTTTT,CASSDRGPINTGELFF
TRBV6-1,-,TRBJ2-5,-,TGTGCCAGCAGTGGTCCTGAGATGTACCAAGAGACCCAGTACTTC,CASSGPEMYQETQYF
TRBV20-1,-,TRBJ2-1,-,TGCAGTGCTAGAGATGATGGGCAGGGCAGGGTTAGGGGGGGTGAGCAGTTCTTC,CSARDDGQGRVRGGEQFF
TRBV7-2,few,TRBJ2-5,-,TGTGCCAGCAGCTTAGAAGACATCGGGGTCCGAGAGACCCAGTACTTC,CASSLEDIGVRETQYF